The next 26 T cell receptor beta chains were all read from a single sample in a study of blood T cell repertoires in COVID-19. Sequenced by immunoSEQ multiplex PCR; TCRdb stores in-frame clones only, minus some. Of about 160,000 clones in the sample, approximately 84% were seen once. Input material: peripheral blood. The receptors here all came from a woman older than 75 with acute or convalescent COVID-19.

The V gene is TRBV29-1, the J gene TRBJ1-1; D call uncertain. The CDR3 spans 13 residues. V was clipped by 3 bases and J by 4 bases, with 12 bases between them. In germline, CDR1 is SQVTM, CDR2 ANQGSEA. The CDR3: CSVDPGFGTEAFF. The CDR3 coding sequence is TGCAGCGTTGATCCGGGGTTCGGCACTGAAGCTTTCTTT.

The rearrangement uses TRBV6-6 and TRBJ2-5; 14 nucleotides agree with TRBD2. Trimming cost V 5 bases and J 4 bases; bases outside gene matches: 15. CDR3 size: 19 residues. Germline assignment: CDR1 MNHNY and CDR2 SVGAGI (reference sequence). In DNA, the CDR3 is TGTGCCAGCAGTCCGCTTTATCCGGGACTAGCGGGAGCACGAGAGACCCAGTACTTC. Its protein is CASSPLYPGLAGARETQYF.

This chain joins TRBV6-1 and TRBJ1-6; D gene uncertain. CDR3 size: 13 residues. Per germline, CDR1 MNHNS and CDR2 SASEGT. V was shortened by 1 base and J by 6 bases, with 4 bases between the two germline ends. The CDR3 here is CASSEGSNSPLHF. The CDR3 bases are TGTGCCAGCAGTGAAGGGAGTAATTCACCCCTCCACTTT.

The rearrangement joins TRBV21-1 to TRBJ1-1; TRBD1 is the table's D call and was not checked against the DNA. TRBV21-1 is a pseudogene. There are 17 residues in the CDR3. The CDR3 DNA is TGTGCCAGCAGCAAAGTGAGTTTGGGGCCCCATAACACTGAAGCTTTCTTT. Encoded protein: CASSKVSLGPHNTEAFF.

This rearrangement joins TRBV20-1 to TRBJ2-3; tentative D call: TRBD2 (6 bases). This CDR3 has 12 residues. Germline V lookup: CDR1 DFQATT, CDR2 SNEGSKA (reference sequence). V shed 3 bases and J shed 3 bases, with 7 bases lying between them. The CDR3 DNA sequence: TGCAGTGCTAGTGCGGGAACAGATACGCAGTATTTT. This translates into CSASAGTDTQYF.

The chain uses TRBV28 and TRBJ1-2; no definite D call. Germline V gives CDR1 MDHEN, CDR2 SYDVKM. The V and J ends lost 7 bases and 8 bases respectively, with 14 bases between them. This CDR3 is built from 12 residues. The CDR3 DNA reads TGTGCCAGCACCACTCAGTGGGAGGGCTACACCTTC. Translating it yields CASTTQWEGYTF.

About this clone itself: Other DNA sequences of this sample code for an identical CDR3. The V call is TRBV3-1 (or the pseudogene TRBV3-2), the J call TRBJ2-3; the match to TRBD2 covers 9 bases. The CDR3 consists of 16 residues. V was pared by 4 bases and J by 2 bases, with 7 bases of the junction left unmatched. Germline CDR1 LGHDT, CDR2 YNNKEL (reference sequence). The CDR3 sequence: CASSRRASGTTDTQYF. Here the CDR3 DNA reads TGTGCCAGCAGCCGAAGAGCTAGCGGGACCACAGATACGCAGTATTTT.

This chain uses TRBV27 with TRBJ1-4; a weak D match, TRBD1 (6 bases). Trimming shortened V by 8 bases and J by 7 bases, and 17 bases separated the two germline ends. Looked up from germline, CDR1 is MNHEY and CDR2 is SMNVEV (reference sequence). The CDR3 has 14 residues. The CDR3 DNA reads TGTGCCAGCGCCCTGGCAGGGGATTCTGAAAAACTGTTTTTT. It yields the protein CASALAGDSEKLFF.

The genes are TRBV6-1 and TRBJ1-3; D remains ambiguous. V was shortened by 0 bases and J by 7 bases, with 10 bases between the two germline ends. The germline CDR1 and CDR2 sequences are MNHNS and SASEGT. This CDR3 contains 14 residues. Here the CDR3 reads CASSEARSRNTIYF. The CDR3 nucleotides are TGTGCCAGCAGTGAAGCCCGGAGCCGTAACACCATATATTTT.

This rearrangement joins TRBV18 to TRBJ1-5; D is unclear. Trimming removed 8 bases at V and 0 bases at J, with 17 bases between. Germline V gene lookup returns CDR1 KGHSH and CDR2 LQKENI. This CDR3 has 16 amino acids. The CDR3 DNA reads TGTGCCAGCCCCAGTGTGGTCGACTATAGCAATCAGCCCCAGCATTTT. It codes for CASPSVVDYSNQPQHF.

The V call is TRBV6-2 or TRBV6-3, the J call TRBJ2-3; the match to TRBD2 covers 9 bases. This CDR3 is built from 16 residues. V lost 7 bases to trimming and J lost 6 bases; unmatched junction nucleotides: 14. CDR1 and CDR2 (germline): MNHEY, SVGEGT. In DNA form, the CDR3 reads TGTGCCAGCACCCCAGGACTAGCGCGATCCTGGGATACGCAGTATTTT. Translating it yields CASTPGLARSWDTQYF.

This clone was seen once. The chain couples TRBV5-5 to TRBJ1-2; 8 nucleotides match TRBD1. Germline V gives CDR1 SGHKS, CDR2 YYEKEE (reference sequence). V trimming: 3 bases; J trimming: 0 bases; junction bases outside the gene matches: 13. This CDR3 is built from 18 residues. The CDR3 loop reads CASSSAGTGRRANYGYTF. The CDR3 coding sequence is TGTGCCAGCAGCTCCGCCGGGACAGGAAGAAGAGCTAACTATGGCTACACCTTC.

This clone was found once. V usage is TRBV5-5 and J usage is TRBJ1-4; 10 positions match TRBD1. The CDR3 runs 19 residues. With V trimmed by 2 bases and J by 0 bases, 10 bases remained unmatched. From germline, CDR1 is SGHKS and CDR2 YYEKEE (reference sequence). Here the CDR3 DNA reads TGTGCCAGCAGCTTTTTAGGGGGACAGGGGAAACCAACTAATGAAAAACTGTTTTTT. The encoded protein is CASSFLGGQGKPTNEKLFF.

This clone has just one count. This chain links TRBV7-9 with TRBJ2-7; tentative D call: TRBD2 (6 bases). The germline V gene has CDR1 SEHNR and CDR2 FQNEAQ (reference sequence). Trimming stripped 1 base from V and 7 bases from J, with 11 bases between. The CDR3 totals 13 residues. For the CDR3, the DNA is TGTGCCAGCAGCTTAGAAGGGGCGGGAGAGCAGTACTTC. Its protein product is CASSLEGAGEQYF.

The gene calls are TRBV3-1 (or the pseudogene TRBV3-2) and TRBJ2-7; 7 bases fit TRBD1. The CDR3 covers 18 residues. The V segment lost 3 bases and the J segment 3 bases; nucleotides outside the gene matches: 17. Germline V gene sequence: CDR1 LGHDT, CDR2 YNNKEL (reference sequence). CDR3 sequence reads: CASSHNRQGGMSDYEQYF. CDR3 in DNA: TGTGCCAGCAGCCACAACCGACAGGGTGGGATGTCTGACTACGAGCAGTACTTC.

The chain recombines TRBV5-6 with TRBJ1-3; the D is unclear. The germline V gene encodes CDR1 SGHDT and CDR2 YYEEEE. Trimming took off 2 bases at V and 4 bases at J, with 4 bases between the two ends. The CDR3 spans 12 residues. In nucleotides, the CDR3 is TGTGCCAGCAGCTTCCAAGGAAACACCATATATTTT. Protein: CASSFQGNTIYF.

This clone appeared once. J is TRBJ1-6 and V is TRBV5-1; possible D gene TRBD1, 5 bases. Trimming cost V 2 bases and J 10 bases, with 16 bases left between them. The length of the CDR3 is 15 residues. Per the germline V gene, CDR1 is SGHRS and CDR2 is YFSETQ. The CDR3 reads CASSLQDRISSPLHF. The DNA for the CDR3 is TGCGCCAGCAGCTTACAGGACCGAATCTCGTCACCCCTCCACTTT.

The chain links TRBV28 to TRBJ2-7; 9 positions agree with TRBD2. The CDR3 runs 15 residues. Germline V gene lookup returns CDR1 MDHEN and CDR2 SYDVKM. The ends lost 7 bases at V and 6 bases at J; junction bases unmatched: 13. The CDR3 DNA sequence: TGTGCCAGCACGCTTAGCGGGAGTCGATCCGGCGAGCAGTACTTC. Amino acids: CASTLSGSRSGEQYF.

The chain combines TRBV7-2 with TRBJ2-7; D is perhaps TRBD2 (6 bases). Trimming pared 4 bases from V and 4 bases from J, leaving 14 bases between. The CDR3 runs 14 residues. Germline V gene sequence: CDR1 SGHTA, CDR2 FQGNSA. CDR3 in DNA: TGTGCCAGCAGCTCAGGACTATCCCGTTACGAGCAGTACTTC. Translated: CASSSGLSRYEQYF.

The chain joins TRBV15 to TRBJ2-7; D unclear. Germline values: CDR1 LNHNV, CDR2 YYDKDF (reference sequence). The CDR3 consists of 15 residues. Trimming took off 0 bases at V and 2 bases at J, with 11 bases between the two ends. CDR3 amino acids: CATSRDDLEAYEQYF. In nucleotides, the CDR3 is TGTGCCACCAGCAGAGATGATCTCGAGGCCTACGAGCAGTACTTC.

The rearrangement uses TRBV10-3 and TRBJ2-3; 8 bases match TRBD2. Per germline, CDR1 ENHRY and CDR2 SYGVKD. This CDR3 is 16 amino acids long. The J segment lost 2 bases and the V segment lost 3 bases, leaving 7 bases of the junction unmatched. The CDR3 protein is CAISDPTSGPTDTQYF. The CDR3 DNA reads as TGTGCCATCAGTGACCCCACTAGCGGCCCCACAGATACGCAGTATTTT.

J is TRBJ1-2 and V is TRBV5-1; no definite D call. The V gene's germline CDR1 is SGHRS and CDR2 YFSETQ. Trimming took off 0 bases at V and 3 bases at J, with 9 bases between the two ends. The CDR3 runs to 14 residues. The DNA of the CDR3 is TGCGCCAGCAGCTTGGATCCGGGTTACTATGGCTACACCTTC. Its translation is CASSLDPGYYGYTF. Using reference TRBV5-1 and TRBJ1-2 for the parts outside the CDR3, the full variable domain is KAGVTQTPRYLIKTRGQQVTLSCSPISGHRSVSWYQQTPGQGLQFLFEYFSETQRNKGNFPGRFSGRQFSNSRSEMNVSTLELGDSALYLCASSLDPGYYGYTFGSGTRLTVV.

This sequence joins TRBV6-2 or TRBV6-3 and TRBJ1-1, with 7 nucleotides matching TRBD1. Looked up from germline, CDR1 is MNHEY and CDR2 is SVGEGT. The length of the CDR3 is 15 residues. Trimming at V came to 2 bases and at J to 1 base, leaving 4 bases not matched to a gene. DNA of the CDR3: TGTGCCAGCAGTTACCGACAGGGTTCGAACACTGAAGCTTTCTTT. This encodes CASSYRQGSNTEAFF.

The chain couples TRBV2 to TRBJ2-1, with 7 bases fitting TRBD2. Germline-derived CDR1 and CDR2 are SNHLY and FYNNEI. The CDR3 is 15 amino acids. The CDR3 is CANQRGPNQNNEQFF. The CDR3 nucleotides are TGTGCAAACCAGCGGGGCCCGAATCAAAACAATGAGCAGTTCTTC.

The chain is built from TRBV4-2 and TRBJ2-1; 9 nucleotides line up with TRBD2. Germline loops: CDR1 LGHNA, CDR2 YNFKEQ. V lost 1 base to trimming and J lost 3 bases; unmatched junction nucleotides: 4. This CDR3 has 16 amino acids. The CDR3 DNA is TGTGCCAGCAGCCAAGGGATAGCGGGAGTCTACAATGAGCAGTTCTTC. Translating it yields CASSQGIAGVYNEQFF.

In this sample, this clone turned up a few times. V is TRBV19 and J is TRBJ2-1; unclear D gene. The V and J ends lost 1 base and 4 bases respectively, with 20 bases between them. CDR1 LNHDA and CDR2 SQIVND come from the germline V gene (reference sequence). The length of the CDR3 is 18 residues. DNA of the CDR3: TGTGCCAGTAGTATAGCCCCTCCCGGGTCTTCTCGTTACAATGAGCAGTTCTTC. This translates into CASSIAPPGSSRYNEQFF.